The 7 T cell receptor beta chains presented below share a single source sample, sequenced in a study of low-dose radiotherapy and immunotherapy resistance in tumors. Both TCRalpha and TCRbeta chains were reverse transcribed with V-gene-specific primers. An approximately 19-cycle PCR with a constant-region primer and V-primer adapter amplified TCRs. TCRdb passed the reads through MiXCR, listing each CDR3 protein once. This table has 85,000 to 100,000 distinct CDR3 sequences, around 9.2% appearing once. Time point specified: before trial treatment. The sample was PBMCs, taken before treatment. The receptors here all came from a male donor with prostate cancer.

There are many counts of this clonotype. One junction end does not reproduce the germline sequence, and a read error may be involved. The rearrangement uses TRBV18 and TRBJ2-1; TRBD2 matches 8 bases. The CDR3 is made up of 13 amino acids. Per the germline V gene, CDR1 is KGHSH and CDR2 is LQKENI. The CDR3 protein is CASTPGTSDEQFF. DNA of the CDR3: TGTGCCAGCACACCCGGGACTAGTGATGAGCAGTTCTTC.

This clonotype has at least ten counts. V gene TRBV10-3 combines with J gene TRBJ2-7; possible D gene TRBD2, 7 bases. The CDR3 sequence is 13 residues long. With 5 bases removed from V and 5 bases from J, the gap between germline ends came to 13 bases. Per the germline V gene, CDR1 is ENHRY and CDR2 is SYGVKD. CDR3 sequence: CAISLQGGHEQYF. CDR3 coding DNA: TGTGCCATCAGTTTACAGGGAGGGCACGAGCAGTACTTC.

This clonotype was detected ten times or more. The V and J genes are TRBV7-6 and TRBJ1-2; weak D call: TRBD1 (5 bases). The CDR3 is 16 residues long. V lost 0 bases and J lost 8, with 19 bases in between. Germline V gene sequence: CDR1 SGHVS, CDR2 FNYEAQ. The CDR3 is CASSLASAGSWGGYTF. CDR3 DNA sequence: TGTGCCAGCAGCTTAGCATCGGCAGGCTCTTGGGGGGGCTACACCTTC.

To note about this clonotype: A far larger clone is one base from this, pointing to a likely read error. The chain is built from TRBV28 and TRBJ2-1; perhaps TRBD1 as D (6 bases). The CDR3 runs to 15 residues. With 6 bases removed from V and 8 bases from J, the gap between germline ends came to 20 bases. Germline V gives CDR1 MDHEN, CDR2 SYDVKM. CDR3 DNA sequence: TGTGCCAGCAGCACGGGGCAGGGGTTCTTCGATGAGCAGTTCTTC. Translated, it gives CASSTGQGFFDEQFF.

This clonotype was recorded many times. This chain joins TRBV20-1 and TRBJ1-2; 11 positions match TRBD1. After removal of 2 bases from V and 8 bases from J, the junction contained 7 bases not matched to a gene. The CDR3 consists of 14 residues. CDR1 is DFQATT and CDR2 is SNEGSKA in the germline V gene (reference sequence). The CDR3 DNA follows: TGCAGTGCTAGACGCGGACAGGGGGCGGGCGGCTACACCTTC. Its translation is CSARRGQGAGGYTF.

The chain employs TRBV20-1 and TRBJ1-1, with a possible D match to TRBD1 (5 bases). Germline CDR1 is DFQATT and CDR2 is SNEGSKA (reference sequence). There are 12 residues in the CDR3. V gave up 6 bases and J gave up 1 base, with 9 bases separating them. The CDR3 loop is CSAVQGNTEAFF. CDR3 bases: TGCAGTGCCGTCCAGGGGAACACTGAAGCTTTCTTT.

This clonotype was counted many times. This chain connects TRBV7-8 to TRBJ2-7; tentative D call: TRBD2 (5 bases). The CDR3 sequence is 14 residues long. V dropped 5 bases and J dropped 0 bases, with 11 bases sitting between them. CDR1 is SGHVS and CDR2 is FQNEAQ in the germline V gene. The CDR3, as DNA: TGTGCCAGCAGCCCCGGGAACCCCTCCTACGAGCAGTACTTC. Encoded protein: CASSPGNPSYEQYF.